This passage covers 22 T cell receptor beta chains from one sample sequenced in a study of CD8 T cells in ankylosing spondylitis. Each CDR3 protein is one row after TCRdb ran MiXCR on the 5' RACE reads. The sample includes tens of thousands of distinct CDR3 sequences, more than 25% of them seen just once. Sequencing was carried out using synovial fluid, either unsorted or a sorted T cell fraction (not recorded which). The receptors derive from a male donor with ankylosing spondylitis.

In its sample, this clonotype was seen a few times. V usage is TRBV11-2 and J usage is TRBJ2-2; no reliable D call. This CDR3 contains 16 residues. V lost 0 bases and J lost 5, with 13 bases in between. Per the germline V gene, CDR1 is SGHAT and CDR2 is FQNNGV. The CDR3 protein is CASSLDPDPGTGELFF. CDR3 bases: TGTGCCAGCAGCTTAGACCCGGACCCTGGGACCGGGGAGCTGTTTTTT.

This clonotype was seen only a few times. J is TRBJ1-5 and V is TRBV27; perhaps TRBD1 as D (6 bases). Trimming took 5 bases from V and 1 from J, leaving 15 bases between them. The germline gives CDR1 MNHEY, CDR2 SMNVEV (reference sequence). CDR3 length: 16 residues. As DNA, the CDR3 is TGTGCCAGCAGTCTACAGGGAGGTTGGAGCAATCAGCCCCAGCATTTT. Its protein product is CASSLQGGWSNQPQHF.

The chain carries TRBV29-1 and TRBJ1-2; 10 nucleotides agree with TRBD1. The CDR3 length is 13 residues. V lost 6 bases to trimming and J lost 4 bases; unmatched junction nucleotides: 5. Germline lookup yields CDR1 SQVTM and CDR2 ANQGSEA. The CDR3 region is CSVGQGETYGYTF. The CDR3 DNA reads TGCAGCGTCGGACAGGGGGAGACCTATGGCTACACCTTC.

The chain employs TRBV7-9 and TRBJ2-7; D is uncertain. The V gene's germline CDR1 is SEHNR and CDR2 FQNEAQ (reference sequence). The CDR3 contains 13 residues. V lost 3 bases, J lost 2 bases, and 8 bases lay in between. The CDR3 here is CASSFPSTYEQYV. The CDR3 DNA is TGTGCCAGCAGCTTCCCCAGCACCTACGAGCAGTACGTC.

This clonotype was picked up a small number of times. The rearrangement links TRBV6-1 to TRBJ1-1; possible D gene TRBD1, 5 bases. The CDR3 is 15 amino acids. Germline V CDR1 and CDR2: MNHNS, SASEGT. Trimming pared 6 bases from V and 4 bases from J, leaving 18 bases between. This CDR3 reads CASSETGTVVTEAFF. The CDR3, as DNA: TGTGCCAGCAGCGAGACCGGGACCGTGGTCACTGAAGCTTTCTTT.

V and J are TRBV27 and TRBJ1-2; perhaps TRBD1 as D (5 bases). The V gene's germline CDR1 is MNHEY and CDR2 SMNVEV (reference sequence). The V and J ends lost 5 bases and 5 bases respectively, with 12 bases between them. This CDR3 has 13 amino acids. The CDR3 DNA follows: TGTGCCAGCAGTGGCGACAGAGTTTATGGCTACACCTTC. Translating it yields CASSGDRVYGYTF.

This clonotype occurred a few times. The V and J genes are TRBV9 and TRBJ2-2, with TRBD2 matching 10 bases. Germline assignment: CDR1 SGDLS and CDR2 YYNGEE. J gave up 3 bases and V 1 base, and 3 bases lay outside the gene matches. This CDR3 has 16 residues. The CDR3 spells CASSVSSGRDTGELFF. The CDR3 bases are TGTGCCAGCAGCGTATCTAGCGGGAGAGACACCGGGGAGCTGTTTTTT.

This chain connects TRBV3-1 to TRBJ2-3, with TRBD1 identical over 7 bases. Germline CDR1 LGHDT, CDR2 YNNKEL (reference sequence). V lost 4 bases, J lost 2 bases, and 12 bases stayed unmatched. The CDR3 totals 17 residues. The CDR3 region has the DNA TGTGCCAGCAGCCCCTTCCGGGACAGAGAAGACACAGATACGCAGTATTTT. Amino acids: CASSPFRDREDTDTQYF.

This clonotype was picked up a small number of times. The chain employs TRBV11-2 and TRBJ2-7; D possibly corresponds to TRBD2 (5 bases). Germline assignment: CDR1 SGHAT and CDR2 FQNNGV. This CDR3 is 15 amino acids long. V lost 0 bases to trimming and J lost 3 bases, with 12 bases between them. CDR3 in amino acids: CASSLDGGGLYEQYF. The CDR3 nucleotides read TGTGCCAGCAGCTTAGATGGTGGAGGACTCTACGAGCAGTACTTC. The variable domain in full, completed from reference TRBV11-2 and TRBJ2-7, reads EAGVAQSPRYKIIEKRQSVAFWCNPISGHATLYWYQQILGQGPKLLIQFQNNGVVDDSQLPKDRFSAERLKGVDSTLKIQPAKLEDSAVYLCASSLDGGGLYEQYFGPGTRLTVT.

The chain is built from TRBV18 and TRBJ2-7; D uncertain. Trimming removed 6 bases from V and 1 base from J, with 13 bases in between. In germline, CDR1 is KGHSH, CDR2 LQKENI. There are 14 residues in the CDR3. The CDR3 coding sequence is TGTGCCAGCTCCTACGTAGGCGAATCCTACGAGCAGTACGTC. Its translation is CASSYVGESYEQYV.

In its sample, this clonotype was seen many times. V usage is TRBV29-1 and J usage is TRBJ2-7, with 9 bases identical to TRBD2. Germline trimming cut 4 bases from V and 2 bases from J; bases unmatched to any gene: 3. The CDR3 consists of 13 residues. The germline gives CDR1 SQVTM, CDR2 ANQGSEA. Here the CDR3 reads CSVVAGGPYEQYF. In DNA form, the CDR3 reads TGCAGCGTTGTGGCGGGAGGGCCCTACGAGCAGTACTTC.

The chain employs TRBV29-1 and TRBJ1-1, with a possible D match to TRBD1 (6 bases). This CDR3 region has 11 residues. In germline, CDR1 is SQVTM, CDR2 ANQGSEA. The germline V and J ends were trimmed by 4 bases and 7 bases, with 10 bases remaining between them. DNA of the CDR3: TGCAGCGTTGTACAGGGCTTTGAAGCTTTCTTT. Its protein is CSVVQGFEAFF.

V gene TRBV9 combines with J gene TRBJ1-6, with no clear D. This CDR3 has 14 amino acids. Deletions cut 0 bases from V and 9 bases from J, with 10 bases between. Germline CDR1 reads SGDLS; CDR2 reads YYNGEE. DNA of the CDR3: TGTGCCAGCAGCGTAGAGGATTCCGGTTCACCCCTCCACTTT. Its translation: CASSVEDSGSPLHF. Filled out from reference TRBV9 and TRBJ1-6, the complete variable domain reads DSGVTQTPKHLITATGQRVTLRCSPRSGDLSVYWYQQSLDQGLQFLIQYYNGEERAKGNILERFSAQQFPDLHSELNLSSLELGDSALYFCASSVEDSGSPLHFGNGTRLTVT.

This clonotype has just a few counts. CDR3 DNA sequence: TGTGCCAGCACCCATTCAGGAGGCTCCTACGAGCAGTACGTC. Translating gives CASTHSGGSYEQYV. The chain is built from TRBV5-6 and TRBJ2-7, with D possibly being TRBD2 (5 bases). The CDR3 is 14 residues long. Trimming removed 6 bases from V and 0 bases from J, with 13 bases in between. In germline, CDR1 is SGHDT, CDR2 YYEEEE.

V usage is TRBV29-1 and J usage is TRBJ1-2; D uncertain. The CDR3 consists of 15 residues. CDR1 is SQVTM, CDR2 ANQGSEA, per germline. Trimming removed 4 bases from V and 0 bases from J, with 15 bases in between. CDR3 region: CSVVMGPISNYGYTF. In DNA, the CDR3 is TGCAGCGTTGTAATGGGCCCTATTTCTAACTATGGCTACACCTTC. Full variable domain (rest looked up from reference TRBV29-1 and TRBJ1-2): SAVISQKPSRDICQRGTSLTIQCQVDSQVTMMFWYRQQPGQSLTLIATANQGSEATYESGFVIDKFPISRPNLTFSTLTVSNMSPEDSSIYLCSVVMGPISNYGYTFGSGTRLTVV.

This rearrangement joins TRBV3-1 to TRBJ2-1; TRBD1 is a possible D gene (6 bases). Germline V gene data show CDR1 as LGHDT and CDR2 as YNNKEL (reference sequence). This CDR3 comprises 14 residues. The V gene lost 4 bases and the J gene lost 5 bases, with 12 bases spanning the gap. CDR3 sequence: CASSLQGSNNEQFF. The CDR3 DNA reads as TGTGCCAGCAGCCTCCAGGGGTCCAACAATGAGCAGTTCTTC.

The chain joins TRBV3-1 to TRBJ2-3; TRBD2 matches at 14 bases. Germline V lookup: CDR1 LGHDT, CDR2 YNNKEL (reference sequence). The CDR3 is made up of 18 amino acids. J was trimmed by 3 bases and V by 5 bases; bases with no gene match: 10. The CDR3 here is CASSSHGTSGSYTDTQYF. The CDR3 nucleotides read TGTGCCAGCAGCTCCCATGGGACTAGCGGGAGTTATACAGATACGCAGTATTTT.

The V and J genes are TRBV11-2 and TRBJ2-6; D not resolved. Germline CDR1 SGHAT, CDR2 FQNNGV. V lost 5 bases to trimming and J lost 0 bases, with 11 bases between them. The CDR3 contains 16 residues. The CDR3 loop reads CASSPTLISGANVLTF. In DNA form, the CDR3 reads TGTGCCAGCAGCCCCACGCTGATCTCTGGGGCCAACGTCCTGACTTTC.

V and J are TRBV7-2 and TRBJ2-2; D remains unclear. The CDR3 loop spans 16 amino acids. Germline-derived CDR1 and CDR2 are SGHTA and FQGNSA. The V and J ends lost 3 bases and 0 bases respectively, with 11 bases between them. CDR3 protein: CASSLRLPPNTGELFF. The CDR3 nucleotides read TGTGCCAGCAGCTTGAGACTCCCCCCGAACACCGGGGAGCTGTTTTTT.

This sequence joins TRBV7-9 and TRBJ2-2, with TRBD2 matching over 8 bases. With 5 bases clipped from V and 5 bases from J, the junction kept 10 bases outside the gene matches. The germline gives CDR1 SEHNR, CDR2 FQNEAQ (reference sequence). CDR3 size: 16 residues. The CDR3 here is CASSHWGTSLTGELFF. CDR3 nucleotides: TGTGCCAGCAGCCACTGGGGGACTAGTTTAACCGGGGAGCTGTTTTTT.

Only a few counts were recorded for this clonotype. The chain uses TRBV19 and TRBJ2-7; 12 nucleotides match TRBD2. The CDR3 covers 15 residues. The V gene end was trimmed by 5 bases and the J gene end by 4 bases; junction bases not matched to a gene: 6. Germline V gene data show CDR1 as LNHDA and CDR2 as SQIVND (reference sequence). CDR3 DNA: TGTGCCAGTAGTGCCGGACTAGCGGGATCTTACGAGCAGTACTTC. This codes for CASSAGLAGSYEQYF. Variable domain in full (rest from reference TRBV19 and TRBJ2-7): DGGITQSPKYLFRKEGQNVTLSCEQNLNHDAMYWYRQDPGQGLRLIYYSQIVNDFQKGDIAEGYSVSREKKESFPLTVTSAQKNPTAFYLCASSAGLAGSYEQYFGPGTRLTVT.

This chain joins TRBV20-1 and TRBJ1-6; perhaps TRBD1 as D (6 bases). Trimming left V 6 bases short and J 0 bases short, with 18 bases between. Germline loops: CDR1 DFQATT, CDR2 SNEGSKA (reference sequence). The CDR3 loop spans 17 amino acids. The CDR3 loop is CSAMGGHLSSYNSPLHF. DNA of the CDR3: TGCAGTGCGATGGGGGGGCACTTGAGCTCCTATAATTCACCCCTCCACTTT.